This record concerns one T cell receptor (beta chain) sequence. The data were obtained in a study of blood T cell repertoires in COVID-19. Germline CDR1 is LGHNA and CDR2 is YSLEER. V dropped 1 base and J dropped 2 bases, with 10 bases sitting between them. This CDR3 contains 15 residues. Profiled with immunoSEQ multiplex PCR; TCRdb holds only in-frame clones, not every one. This table holds hundreds of thousands of clones, about 82% found once. The TCR originated in a woman aged 45 to 65 who had recovered from COVID-19. V and J are TRBV4-3 and TRBJ2-3, with D possibly TRBD1 on 5 matching bases. The sample taken for sequencing was PBMCs or T cells enriched from blood (not recorded which). CDR3 DNA sequence: TGCGCCAGCAGCCAAGGCCAGGGCAACACAGATACGCAGTATTTT. It is translated as CASSQGQGNTDTQYF.